Below are 19 T cell receptor beta chains sequenced from a single sample in a study of blood T cell repertoires in COVID-19. Method: immunoSEQ multiplex PCR; TCRdb's copy keeps in-frame clones and lacks some. The sample shows around 300,000 clones, roughly nine tenths of them seen only once. Sequencing was done on a sample of peripheral blood. The source is a man between 50 and 59 years old with acute or convalescent COVID-19.

This chain's CDR3 is CASSSMTGGPLEAFF. In DNA, the CDR3 is TGCGCCAGCAGCTCGATGACAGGGGGGCCTCTTGAAGCTTTCTTT. V and J are TRBV5-1 and TRBJ1-1, with 9 bases lining up with TRBD1. CDR1 is SGHRS, CDR2 YFSETQ, per germline. J gave up 7 bases and V 3 bases, and 10 bases lay outside the gene matches. CDR3 length equals 15 residues.

CDR3 in DNA: TGTGCCAGCAGCGGGGGCTCTGGAAACACCATATATTTT. Protein product: CASSGGSGNTIYF. The chain carries TRBV2 and TRBJ1-3, with D possibly matching TRBD1 (5 bases). Germline CDR1 SNHLY, CDR2 FYNNEI. Between the trimmed V and J ends, which lost 6 bases and 0 bases, there was a span of 6 bases. CDR3 length: 13 residues.

This rearrangement joins TRBV6-5 to TRBJ2-1, with 7 bases identical to TRBD1. CDR1 MNHEY and CDR2 SVGAGI come from the germline V gene. The CDR3 contains 15 residues. The V segment lost 6 bases and the J segment 1 base; nucleotides outside the gene matches: 6. The CDR3 DNA follows: TGTGCCAGCAGCGTCCAGGGGGTTTCCTACAATGAGCAGTTCTTC. Its protein product is CASSVQGVSYNEQFF.

The chain is built from TRBV24-1 and TRBJ2-1, with 7 nucleotides matching TRBD2. V shed 5 bases and J 8 bases; nucleotides not matched to a gene: 8. Germline V gene data show CDR1 as KGHDR and CDR2 as SFDVKD. This CDR3 is 14 amino acids long. CDR3 nucleotides: TGTGCCACCAGTGCCCTGGGAGGGATCGATGAGCAGTTCTTC. Translating it yields CATSALGGIDEQFF.

The chain has TRBV5-1 and TRBJ1-5; the match to TRBD1 covers 9 bases. V shed 4 bases, J shed 7 bases, and the junction held 6 bases outside the gene matches. The CDR3 consists of 14 residues. The germline V gene encodes CDR1 SGHRS and CDR2 YFSETQ. For the CDR3, the DNA is TGCGCCAGCAGCCCTTGGACAGGGGACCAGCCCCAGCATTTT. This gives the protein CASSPWTGDQPQHF.

The V and J genes are TRBV24-1 and TRBJ2-7; TRBD1 agrees at 7 bases. Judging by the DNA end, TRBJ2-1 fits better; the J call may be wrong. The CDR3 length is 14 residues. Germline V gene lookup returns CDR1 KGHDR and CDR2 SFDVKD. CDR3 in amino acids: CATSAGQSYNEQFF. The CDR3 bases are TGTGCCACCAGTGCGGGACAGTCTTACAATGAGCAGTTCTTC.

The chain joins TRBV3-1 (or the pseudogene TRBV3-2) to TRBJ1-5; D gene unclear. This CDR3 is built from 14 residues. V was pared by 4 bases and J by 7 bases, with 14 bases between. Germline V CDR1 and CDR2: LGHDT, YNNKEL (reference sequence). The CDR3 loop reads CASSPQGGGQPQHF. The CDR3 DNA reads TGTGCCAGCAGCCCCCAAGGAGGTGGGCAGCCCCAGCATTTT.

The chain uses TRBV6-6 and TRBJ2-1, with D perhaps TRBD1 (5 bases). CDR1 and CDR2 (germline): MNHNY, SVGAGI (reference sequence). This CDR3 region has 17 residues. Trimming shortened V by 5 bases and J by 2 bases, and 19 bases separated the two germline ends. This CDR3 reads CASSQHLQAIPYNEQFF. DNA of the CDR3: TGTGCCAGCAGTCAACACTTACAGGCAATACCCTACAATGAGCAGTTCTTC.

V usage is TRBV4-1 and J usage is TRBJ1-1; TRBD1 matches at 9 bases. CDR1 and CDR2 (germline): MGHRA, YSYEKL. With 5 bases clipped from V and 3 bases from J, the junction kept 4 bases outside the gene matches. The CDR3 consists of 14 residues. As DNA, the CDR3 is TGCGCCAGCAGCGACCGGGACAGGGACACTGAAGCTTTCTTT. Protein: CASSDRDRDTEAFF.

In this sample, this clone turned up a few times. The CDR3 DNA reads as TGTGCCACCAGCAGACCTCAGGGGTATGGCTACACCTTC. Translation: CATSRPQGYGYTF. This rearrangement joins TRBV15 to TRBJ1-2, with a weak D call TRBD1 (6 bases). The CDR3 loop spans 13 amino acids. The V and J ends lost 2 bases and 5 bases respectively, with 9 bases between them. Germline assignment: CDR1 LNHNV and CDR2 YYDKDF (reference sequence).

The rearrangement joins TRBV23-1 to TRBJ2-2; a possible D gene is TRBD2 (5 bases). TRBV23-1 is marked as an open reading frame, function uncertain. Trimming took 2 bases from V and 3 from J, leaving 13 bases between them. CDR3 length: 16 amino acids. Written as DNA, the CDR3 is TGCGCCAGCAGTCAAGGGTCCCTCGGGGACACCGGGGAGCTGTTTTTT. It specifies CASSQGSLGDTGELFF.

The rearrangement links TRBV19 to TRBJ2-5; D may be TRBD1 (6 bases). With 5 bases removed from V and 5 bases from J, the gap between germline ends came to 15 bases. CDR1 and CDR2 (germline): LNHDA, SQIVND (reference sequence). The CDR3 has 14 amino acids. CDR3 DNA: TGTGCCAGTAGTCACAGGGAATTAGAGGAGACCCAGTACTTC. Its translation: CASSHRELEETQYF. Combining the CDR3 with reference TRBV19 and TRBJ2-5 gives the whole variable domain DGGITQSPKYLFRKEGQNVTLSCEQNLNHDAMYWYRQDPGQGLRLIYYSQIVNDFQKGDIAEGYSVSREKKESFPLTVTSAQKNPTAFYLCASSHRELEETQYFGPGTRLLVL.

The count of this clone is one. V usage is TRBV9 and J usage is TRBJ1-1, with a weak D call TRBD1 (5 bases). Deletions cut 0 bases from V and 3 bases from J, with 12 bases between. The germline gives CDR1 SGDLS, CDR2 YYNGEE. This CDR3 contains 15 residues. The CDR3 sequence is CASSVGGDLHTEAFF. In nucleotides, the CDR3 is TGTGCCAGCAGCGTAGGGGGGGACCTACACACTGAAGCTTTCTTT.

This chain connects TRBV18 to TRBJ2-3, with 8 nucleotides matching TRBD2. Losses at the gene ends were 0 bases for V and 3 bases for J; bases not matched to a gene: 5. The CDR3 contains 16 residues. Germline V CDR1 and CDR2: KGHSH, LQKENI. The CDR3 is CASSPPGRGGTDTQYF. The CDR3 DNA reads as TGTGCCAGCTCACCACCGGGCCGGGGGGGTACAGATACGCAGTATTTT.

The chain has TRBV5-6 and TRBJ2-6, with D unclear. This CDR3 is built from 14 residues. CDR1 and CDR2 (germline): SGHDT, YYEEEE. Trimming cost V 1 base and J 11 bases, with 13 bases left between them. DNA for the CDR3: TGTGCCAGCAGCTTGTCCGGGTCCACGGACGTCCTGACTTTC. Translation: CASSLSGSTDVLTF.

The J gene is TRBJ1-1, the V gene TRBV10-2, with D possibly matching TRBD1 (5 bases). The CDR3 runs to 12 residues. Germline CDR1 reads WSHSY; CDR2 reads SAAADI. Trimming left V 7 bases short and J 1 base short, with 7 bases between. The chain's CDR3 is CASTRANTEAFF. In DNA form, the CDR3 reads TGCGCCAGCACCAGGGCGAACACTGAAGCTTTCTTT.

The genes are TRBV27 and TRBJ2-7; maybe TRBD2 (5 bases). The V gene lost 3 bases and the J gene lost 0 bases, with 9 bases spanning the gap. This CDR3 is built from 14 residues. CDR1 and CDR2 from the germline V gene are MNHEY and SMNVEV (reference sequence). The CDR3 DNA reads TGTGCCAGCAGTTTTCGGGGAGACTCCTACGAGCAGTACTTC. Amino acid sequence: CASSFRGDSYEQYF.

The chain carries TRBV18 and TRBJ2-2; 8 bases fit TRBD2. Germline V lookup: CDR1 KGHSH, CDR2 LQKENI. The CDR3 is 19 residues long. The V gene end was trimmed by 1 base and the J gene end by 0 bases; junction bases not matched to a gene: 10. In DNA form, the CDR3 reads TGTGCCAGCTCACCACAACAGAGCAGGGGACTAGCGAACACCGGGGAGCTGTTTTTT. Protein: CASSPQQSRGLANTGELFF.

The chain combines TRBV3-1 (or the pseudogene TRBV3-2) with TRBJ1-6; 7 bases align to TRBD1. Germline V CDR1 and CDR2: LGHDT, YNNKEL (reference sequence). The trim removed 1 base at V and 2 bases at J, leaving 2 bases unmatched. The CDR3 totals 16 residues. The CDR3 here is CASSQGGGAYNSPLHF. The CDR3 coding sequence is TGTGCCAGCAGCCAAGGAGGGGGCGCCTATAATTCACCCCTCCACTTT.